One and the same sample provided the 21 T cell receptor beta chains below, sequenced in a study of T cells after yellow fever vaccination. A single record per CDR3 protein comes from TCRdb applying MiXCR to the 5' RACE reads. The profile covers 100,000 to 150,000 distinct CDR3 sequences, with around 7.7% appearing a single time and around 2.6% taken by the ten largest. The sample consisted of CD4+ T cells sorted from PBMCs, taken more than 8 days after the first yellow fever vaccination. The source is a man younger than 35 who received the YFV17D yellow fever vaccine.

This clonotype occurred many times. This chain uses TRBV7-2 with TRBJ2-5, with 9 bases fitting TRBD2. This CDR3 region has 15 residues. CDR1 and CDR2 from the germline V gene are SGHTA and FQGNSA. V lost 11 bases and J lost 2; bases outside the gene matches: 12. CDR3 in amino acids: CAGESQRGAQETQYF. The CDR3 coding sequence is TGTGCCGGCGAGAGTCAGCGGGGGGCTCAAGAGACCCAGTACTTC.

This clonotype came up many times. This chain links TRBV12-3 or TRBV12-4 with TRBJ2-5; tentatively, D is TRBD1 (5 bases). The V and J ends lost 6 bases and 4 bases respectively, with 12 bases between them. This CDR3 spans 13 amino acids. CDR3 in amino acids: CASSPGNVETQYF. The CDR3, as DNA: TGTGCCAGCAGCCCAGGGAATGTAGAGACCCAGTACTTC.

This clonotype was seen at least ten times. V is TRBV20-1 and J is TRBJ2-4; D is perhaps TRBD2 (7 bases). The CDR3 runs to 15 residues. Trimming stripped 6 bases from V and 2 bases from J, with 17 bases between. In germline, CDR1 is DFQATT, CDR2 SNEGSKA (reference sequence). CDR3 DNA: TGCAGTGCCAACGTGGGGGGGGCGACCAAAAACATTCAGTACTTC. Its translation is CSANVGGATKNIQYF.

The sample holds many counts of this clonotype. J is TRBJ2-1 and V is TRBV5-1; D is undetermined. Germline V gene sequence: CDR1 SGHRS, CDR2 YFSETQ. V lost 0 bases, J lost 4 bases, and 5 bases lay in between. The CDR3 is 13 amino acids. The CDR3 nucleotides read TGCGCCAGCAGCTTGGTCCGATACAATGAGCAGTTCTTC. This translates into CASSLVRYNEQFF.

This clonotype was observed at least ten times. The junction differs from germline at one of its ends, possibly a read error. The chain has TRBV7-2 and TRBJ2-3; TRBD2 matches at 11 bases. This CDR3 spans 17 amino acids. The germline V gene has CDR1 SGHTA and CDR2 FQGNSA. CDR3 DNA sequence: TGTGCCAGCAGCGTAGCCCTACTAGCGGGGGGCACAGATACGCAGTATTTT. This gives the protein CASSVALLAGGTDTQYF.

This clonotype has a handful of counts. This chain links TRBV5-4 with TRBJ2-1; D is possibly TRBD1 or TRBD2 (6 bases each). Germline assignment: CDR1 SGHNT and CDR2 YYREEE (reference sequence). With 0 bases removed from V and 5 bases from J, the gap between germline ends came to 12 bases. CDR3 length equals 15 residues. The CDR3 loop reads CASSLDGGPHNEQFF. For the CDR3, the DNA is TGTGCCAGCAGCTTGGATGGGGGGCCCCACAATGAGCAGTTCTTC.

This clonotype was detected ten times or more. This chain uses TRBV28 with TRBJ1-2; D gene uncertain. V dropped 3 bases and J dropped 4 bases, with 6 bases sitting between them. Germline CDR1 and CDR2: MDHEN and SYDVKM. The CDR3 runs 12 residues. DNA of the CDR3: TGTGCCAGCAGTTTCTGGGCCTATGGCTACACCTTC. The encoded protein is CASSFWAYGYTF.

This clonotype was seen a handful of times. J is TRBJ2-4 and V is TRBV28; perhaps TRBD2 as D (6 bases). The CDR3 length is 16 residues. The germline V gene encodes CDR1 MDHEN and CDR2 SYDVKM. V was cut by 2 bases and J by 0 bases, with 11 bases left in between. Here the CDR3 DNA reads TGTGCCAGCAGTTTAAGGGGAGGCTTAGCCAAAAACATTCAGTACTTC. It translates to CASSLRGGLAKNIQYF. The whole variable domain, remainder taken from reference TRBV28 and TRBJ2-4, is DVKVTQSSRYLVKRTGEKVFLECVQDMDHENMFWYRQDPGLGLRLIYFSYDVKMKEKGDIPEGYSVSREKKERFSLILESASTNQTSMYLCASSLRGGLAKNIQYFGAGTRLSVL.

In its sample, this clonotype was seen many times. The chain links TRBV7-2 to TRBJ2-5; D gene ambiguous. Germline assignment: CDR1 SGHTA and CDR2 FQGNSA. V was shortened by 1 base and J by 2 bases, with 11 bases between the two germline ends. This CDR3 region has 15 residues. For the CDR3, the DNA is TGTGCCAGCAGCTTAGATGTCTGGTTACAAGAGACCCAGTACTTC. Its translation: CASSLDVWLQETQYF.

The chain employs TRBV2 and TRBJ2-2; D is ambiguous. The germline CDR1 and CDR2 sequences are SNHLY and FYNNEI. This CDR3 has 15 residues. The V end was cut by 3 bases, the J end by 0 bases, with 8 bases between. The CDR3 DNA sequence: TGTGCCAGCAGTGAGGGCAATTCGAACACCGGGGAGCTGTTTTTT. Its protein product is CASSEGNSNTGELFF.

In this sample, this clonotype turned up many times. The V call is TRBV5-1, the J call TRBJ1-1, with TRBD1 as a possible D gene (5 bases). The CDR3 has 14 amino acids. V was clipped by 4 bases and J by 0 bases, with 10 bases between them. The germline V gene encodes CDR1 SGHRS and CDR2 YFSETQ. The CDR3 reads CASSGQGLNTEAFF. In DNA form, the CDR3 reads TGCGCCAGCAGCGGCCAGGGCTTGAACACTGAAGCTTTCTTT.

This clonotype was detected ten times or more. The chain joins TRBV7-2 to TRBJ2-7; 9 positions agree with TRBD2. Germline V gene lookup returns CDR1 SGHTA and CDR2 FQGNSA. The junction had 4 bases not matched to a gene; V was cut back by 1 base and J by 3 bases. This CDR3 has 15 residues. DNA for the CDR3: TGTGCCAGCAGCTTAGGGTCTAGCGGGATCTACGAGCAGTACGTC. Its translation is CASSLGSSGIYEQYV.

With regard to this clonotype: A clone one base away is much larger, so this may be a read error. V is TRBV12-3 or TRBV12-4 and J is TRBJ1-2; D uncertain. CDR3 length equals 11 residues. In DNA form, the CDR3 reads TGTGCCAGCAGTTCACGCTATGACTACACCTTC. This codes for CASSSRYDYTF.

This clonotype was found many times. The chain combines TRBV15 with TRBJ2-3; D may be TRBD1 (5 bases). Germline loops: CDR1 LNHNV, CDR2 YYDKDF (reference sequence). Trimming took off 1 base at V and 11 bases at J, with 10 bases between the two ends. The CDR3 sequence is 12 residues long. The chain's CDR3 is CATSRVEGQQYF. The CDR3 coding sequence is TGTGCCACCAGCAGAGTGGAAGGACAGCAGTATTTT.

The CDR3 region is CASSFFQGSDQYF. Written as DNA, the CDR3 is TGTGCCAGCAGTTTCTTCCAGGGAAGCGACCAGTACTTC. This chain uses TRBV12-3 or TRBV12-4 with TRBJ2-5; D perhaps matches TRBD1 (5 bases). The V gene lost 3 bases and the J gene lost 10 bases, with 15 bases spanning the gap. The CDR3 sequence is 13 residues long.

A single count supports this clonotype. At one boundary the junction diverges from the germline segment, which might be a read error. The chain employs TRBV4-2 and TRBJ2-7; D gene uncertain. Germline assignment: CDR1 LGHNA and CDR2 YNFKEQ. CDR3 length: 15 residues. CDR3 in DNA: TGTGCCAGCAGCCAAGGTCCGGTGAGCCCGAACGAGCATTACTTC. Protein: CASSQGPVSPNEHYF.

This clonotype has ten or more counts. This sequence joins TRBV12-3 or TRBV12-4 and TRBJ1-1, with D perhaps TRBD1 (5 bases). This CDR3 comprises 15 residues. Deletions cut 6 bases from V and 1 base from J, with 15 bases between. CDR3: CASSPGGRPNTEAFF. CDR3 bases: TGTGCCAGCAGCCCCGGGGGGAGGCCGAACACTGAAGCTTTCTTT.

This clonotype was seen repeatedly, ten times or more. The CDR3 loop is CASSFQTGTNSPLHF. The DNA of the CDR3 is TGCGCCAGCAGCTTTCAGACAGGGACAAATTCACCCCTCCACTTT. The chain carries TRBV5-1 and TRBJ1-6, with 7 bases matching TRBD1. Trimming took 2 bases from V and 7 from J; bases not matched to a gene: 6. The CDR3 loop spans 15 amino acids. Germline values: CDR1 SGHRS, CDR2 YFSETQ.

The table lists this clonotype with many counts. This chain connects TRBV9 to TRBJ2-2; a weak D match, TRBD2 (5 bases). The V gene's germline CDR1 is SGDLS and CDR2 YYNGEE. The CDR3 is made up of 14 amino acids. The ends were cut back, 4 bases at V and 8 bases at J, with 15 bases in the middle. The CDR3 spells CASSIRTGGGELFF. The DNA of the CDR3 is TGTGCCAGCAGCATTCGGACCGGCGGGGGGGAGCTGTTTTTT.

This clonotype came up many times. The rearrangement uses TRBV5-1 and TRBJ1-5; D not resolved. Per the germline V gene, CDR1 is SGHRS and CDR2 is YFSETQ. The CDR3 loop spans 11 amino acids. V was trimmed by 1 base and J by 7 bases, leaving 3 bases between them. CDR3 DNA: TGCGCCAGCAGCTTGAGGCAGCCCCAGCATTTT. Amino acids: CASSLRQPQHF.

This clonotype was seen repeatedly, ten times or more. The CDR3 protein is CASTSTVAGGAGNEQFF. Here the CDR3 DNA reads TGTGCCAGCACCAGCACCGTAGCTGGGGGGGCCGGGAATGAGCAGTTCTTC. V gene TRBV12-3 or TRBV12-4 combines with J gene TRBJ2-1; D perhaps matches TRBD2 (7 bases). This CDR3 spans 17 amino acids. Trimming left V 7 bases short and J 7 bases short, with 26 bases between.